This T cell receptor (beta chain) was documented in a study of cytomegalovirus exposure and HLA in healthy donors. Study results and caveats: Reportedly, diagnosis of cytomegalovirus status by the classifier showed high specificity and sensitivity. Most TCR sequences proved rare, with some public TCRs found in many donors.

Germline V gives CDR1 LGHNA, CDR2 YSLEER. The V and J ends lost 1 base and 7 bases, in that order; junction bases with no gene match: 10. The CDR3 spans 17 residues. Libraries were prepared by immunoSEQ multiplex PCR; TCRdb keeps only in-frame clonotypes and omits some of them. The sample holds 75,000 to 90,000 clones, about 95% seen once. To note about this clone: Its antigen remains unidentified.

The chain links TRBV4-3 to TRBJ1-6, with TRBD1 identical over 7 bases. The sample comprised PBMCs. This TCR came from a woman aged 18-29 years in good health and CMV-seronegative. The CDR3 DNA reads TGCGCCAGCAGCCAAGGCGTCGGACAGGCTTTAAATTCACCCCTCCACTTT. Residues: CASSQGVGQALNSPLHF.